The T cell receptor beta chain described here comes from a study of blood T cell repertoires in COVID-19. The method was immunoSEQ multiplex PCR; TCRdb's version includes in-frame clones alone and lacks a portion of them. The sample holds 150,000 to 200,000 clones, roughly 80% seen once. The CDR3 is made up of 11 amino acids. Germline lookup yields CDR1 GTSNPN and CDR2 SVGIG (reference sequence). The V and J ends lost 3 bases and 6 bases, in that order; junction bases with no gene match: 2. Material for sequencing was peripheral blood. This receptor was taken from a human donor with acute or convalescent COVID-19. The donor label of this sample is uncertain. This sequence joins TRBV30 and TRBJ2-7; 7 bases line up with TRBD2. The CDR3 spells CAWRRESEQYF. The CDR3 DNA sequence: TGTGCCTGGAGGCGGGAGTCCGAGCAGTACTTC.